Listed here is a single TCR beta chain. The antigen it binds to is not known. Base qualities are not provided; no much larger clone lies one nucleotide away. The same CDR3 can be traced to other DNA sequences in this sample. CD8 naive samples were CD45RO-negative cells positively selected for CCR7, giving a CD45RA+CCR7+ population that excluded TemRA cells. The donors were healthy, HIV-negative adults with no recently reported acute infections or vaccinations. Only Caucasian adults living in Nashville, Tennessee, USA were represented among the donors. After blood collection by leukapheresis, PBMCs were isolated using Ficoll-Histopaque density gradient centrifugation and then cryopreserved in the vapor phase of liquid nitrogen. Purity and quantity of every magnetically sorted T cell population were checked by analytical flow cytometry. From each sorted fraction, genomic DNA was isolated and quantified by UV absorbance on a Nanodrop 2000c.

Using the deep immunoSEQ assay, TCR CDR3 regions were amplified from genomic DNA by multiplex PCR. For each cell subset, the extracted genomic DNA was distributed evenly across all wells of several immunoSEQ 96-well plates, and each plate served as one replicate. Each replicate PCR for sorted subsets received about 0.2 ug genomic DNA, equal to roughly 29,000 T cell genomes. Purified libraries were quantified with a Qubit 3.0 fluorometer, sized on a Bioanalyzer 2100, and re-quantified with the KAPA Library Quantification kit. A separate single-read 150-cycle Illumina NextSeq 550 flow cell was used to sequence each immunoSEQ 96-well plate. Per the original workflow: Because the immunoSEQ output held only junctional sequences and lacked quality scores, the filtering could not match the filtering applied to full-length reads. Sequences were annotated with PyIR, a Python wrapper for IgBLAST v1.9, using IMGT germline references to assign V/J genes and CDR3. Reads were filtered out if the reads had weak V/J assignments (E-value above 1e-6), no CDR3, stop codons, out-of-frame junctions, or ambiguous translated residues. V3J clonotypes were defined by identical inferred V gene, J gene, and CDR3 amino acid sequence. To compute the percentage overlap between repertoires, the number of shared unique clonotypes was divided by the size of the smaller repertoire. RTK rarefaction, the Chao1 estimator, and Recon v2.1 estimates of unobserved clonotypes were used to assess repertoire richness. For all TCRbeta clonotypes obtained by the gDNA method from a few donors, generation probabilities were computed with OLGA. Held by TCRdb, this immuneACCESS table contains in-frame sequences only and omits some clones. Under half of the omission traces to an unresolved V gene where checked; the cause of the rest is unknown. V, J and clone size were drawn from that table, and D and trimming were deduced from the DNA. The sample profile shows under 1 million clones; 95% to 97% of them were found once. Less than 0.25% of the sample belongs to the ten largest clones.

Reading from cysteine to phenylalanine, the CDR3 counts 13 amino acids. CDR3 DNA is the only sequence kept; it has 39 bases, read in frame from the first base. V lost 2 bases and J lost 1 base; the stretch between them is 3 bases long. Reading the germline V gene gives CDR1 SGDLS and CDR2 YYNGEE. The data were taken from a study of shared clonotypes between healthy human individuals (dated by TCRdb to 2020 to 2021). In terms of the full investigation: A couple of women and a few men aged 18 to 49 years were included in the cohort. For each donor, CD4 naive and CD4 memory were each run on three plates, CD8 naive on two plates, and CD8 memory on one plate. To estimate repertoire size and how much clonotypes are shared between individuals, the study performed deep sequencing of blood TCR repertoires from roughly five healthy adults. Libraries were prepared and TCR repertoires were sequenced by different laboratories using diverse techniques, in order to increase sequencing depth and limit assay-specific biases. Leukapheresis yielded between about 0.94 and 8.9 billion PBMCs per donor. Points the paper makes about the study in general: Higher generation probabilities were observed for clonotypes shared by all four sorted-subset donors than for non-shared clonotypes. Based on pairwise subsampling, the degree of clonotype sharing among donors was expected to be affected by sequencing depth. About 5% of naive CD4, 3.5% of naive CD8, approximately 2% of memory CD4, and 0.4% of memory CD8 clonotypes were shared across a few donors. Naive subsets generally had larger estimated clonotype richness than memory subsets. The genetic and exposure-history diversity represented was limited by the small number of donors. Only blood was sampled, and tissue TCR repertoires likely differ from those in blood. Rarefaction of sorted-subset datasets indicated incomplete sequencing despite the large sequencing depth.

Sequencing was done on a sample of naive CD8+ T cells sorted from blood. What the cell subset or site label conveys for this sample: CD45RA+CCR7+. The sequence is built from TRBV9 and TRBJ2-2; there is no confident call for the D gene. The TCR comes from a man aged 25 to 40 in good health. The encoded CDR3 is CASSVGNTGELFF. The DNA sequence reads TGTGCCAGCAGCGTTGGGAACACCGGGGAGCTGTTTTTT.